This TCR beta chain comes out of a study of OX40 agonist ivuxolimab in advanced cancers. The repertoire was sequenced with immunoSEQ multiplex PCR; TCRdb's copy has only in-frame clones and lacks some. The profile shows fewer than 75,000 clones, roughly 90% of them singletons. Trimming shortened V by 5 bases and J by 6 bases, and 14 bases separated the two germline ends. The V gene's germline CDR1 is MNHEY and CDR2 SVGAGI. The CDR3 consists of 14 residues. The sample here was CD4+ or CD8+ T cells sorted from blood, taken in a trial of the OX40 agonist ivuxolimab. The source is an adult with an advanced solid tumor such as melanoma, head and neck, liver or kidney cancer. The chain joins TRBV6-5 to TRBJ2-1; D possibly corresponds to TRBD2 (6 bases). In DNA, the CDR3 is TGTGCCAGCAGTGGAGGGAATGACGGCAATGAGCAGTTCTTC. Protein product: CASSGGNDGNEQFF.